Listed below are T cell receptor beta chains from one sample, sequenced in a study of control samples from healthy donors and cancer patients. Profiled with immunoSEQ multiplex PCR; TCRdb holds only in-frame clones, not every one. The table records about 180,000 clones, around 91% of them present only once. Sequencing was done on a sample of blood. The receptors were sampled from a woman aged 50 to 60 in good health. Both conserved end residues are part of each CDR3. Fields, in order: J gene, D gene, V gene, CDR3 protein. The D gene is left open where the match is weak.

J gene: TRBJ2-2
D gene: NA
V gene: TRBV7-7
CDR3 protein: CASSPGAGKSINTGELFF

J gene: TRBJ2-2
D gene: TRBD2
V gene: TRBV7-2
CDR3 protein: CASSEGLARTGELFF

J gene: TRBJ1-1
D gene: TRBD1
V gene: TRBV27
CDR3 protein: CASTTAGGRTEAFF

J gene: TRBJ1-4
D gene: NA
V gene: TRBV2
CDR3 protein: CASSDPTGGANEKLFF

J gene: TRBJ1-6
D gene: NA
V gene: TRBV11-2
CDR3 protein: CASSLGRGTATPLHF

J gene: TRBJ2-1
D gene: TRBD2
V gene: TRBV5-1
CDR3 protein: CATNSGITNEQFF

J gene: TRBJ1-3
D gene: NA
V gene: TRBV5-6
CDR3 protein: CASSVVFLASMSGNTIYF

J gene: TRBJ2-5
D gene: NA
V gene: TRBV3-1/TRBV3-2
CDR3 protein: CASSPIRRPQETQYF

J gene: TRBJ2-3
D gene: NA
V gene: TRBV7-2
CDR3 protein: CASSLGAFTDTQYF

J gene: TRBJ1-1
D gene: NA
V gene: TRBV10-3
CDR3 protein: CAISGAGEGSAEAFF